Listed below are T cell receptor beta chains from one sample, sequenced in a study of Ad26.COV2.S vaccination and SARS-CoV-2 variants. Only in-frame clones appear in the TCRdb table, and some are missing; sequencing was by immunoSEQ multiplex PCR. The profile covers about 680,000 clones, with roughly nine tenths appearing a single time and about 1.5% taken by the ten largest. The input for sequencing was peripheral blood, taken in a trial of Ad26.COV2.S vaccine versus placebo. The receptors come from a person aged 18-60 years who received the Ad26.COV2.S COVID-19 vaccine or a placebo. CDR3s include the opening cysteine and the closing phenylalanine or tryptophan. A D gene is named only where the DNA matches it firmly. A row's size may be missing; if present it is once, few, many or a size class.

>TRBD2|NA|TRBJ2-7|TRBV27
CASSLISGGEREQYF
TGTGCCAGCAGTCTTATTAGCGGGGGCGAGAGGGAGCAGTACTTC
>TRBD2|NA|TRBJ2-1|TRBV6-5
CASSWKPGLAGKEQFF
TGTGCCAGCAGTTGGAAGCCGGGACTAGCGGGAAAGGAGCAGTTCTTC
>TRBD2|NA|TRBJ2-7|TRBV5-6
CASSLDGAGAEYEQYF
TGTGCCAGCAGCTTGGACGGAGCGGGGGCCGAGTACGAGCAGTACTTC
>NA|NA|TRBJ2-5|TRBV7-8
CASIGAGETQYF
TGTGCCAGCATCGGAGCGGGAGAGACCCAGTACTTC
>NA|NA|TRBJ2-5|TRBV18
CASSPPNGAQETQYF
TGTGCCAGCTCACCACCGAACGGAGCTCAAGAGACCCAGTACTTC
>TRBD2|NA|TRBJ2-7|TRBV7-9
CASSFALAGVREQYF
TGTGCCAGCAGCTTCGCACTAGCGGGGGTCCGGGAGCAGTACTTC
>NA|few|TRBJ1-2|TRBV5-4
CASSLGQRNYGYTF
TGTGCCAGCAGCTTGGGGCAGCGGAACTATGGCTACACCTTC
>NA|NA|TRBJ2-3|TRBV6-5
CASSPQGSDTQYF
TGTGCCAGCAGTCCACAGGGCTCAGATACGCAGTATTTT
>TRBD1|NA|TRBJ1-5|TRBV3-1/TRBV3-2
CASSNPRGLTQDQPQHF
TGTGCCAGCAGCAACCCCAGGGGGCTAACGCAAGATCAGCCCCAGCATTTT
>NA|NA|TRBJ2-3|TRBV18
CASSPLDSASTDTQYF
TGTGCCAGCTCACCACTGGATTCCGCCAGCACAGATACGCAGTATTTT
>TRBD1|NA|TRBJ2-5|TRBV19
CASSRRDRSQETQYF
TGTGCCAGTAGTAGAAGGGACAGAAGCCAAGAGACCCAGTACTTC
>NA|NA|TRBJ1-2|TRBV27
CATRHSYGYTF
TGTGCCACCCGACACTCCTATGGCTACACCTTC
>NA|few|TRBJ1-5|TRBV2
CASSDYSQGQPQHF
TGTGCCAGCAGTGATTACTCCCAGGGACAGCCCCAGCATTTT
>TRBD1|NA|TRBJ2-7|TRBV18
CASSPGTGGDEQYF
TGTGCCAGCTCACCCGGGACAGGGGGCGACGAGCAGTACTTC
>TRBD2|once|TRBJ2-2|TRBV9
CASSETSGGTGELFF
TGTGCCAGCAGCGAGACTAGCGGGGGCACCGGGGAGCTGTTTTTT
>TRBD1|NA|TRBJ1-5|TRBV5-1
CASSPGTGGSPQHF
TGCGCCAGCAGCCCGGGGACAGGGGGCTCGCCCCAGCATTTT
>NA|once|TRBJ1-5|TRBV5-8
CASSLVGLRDPRGNQPQHF
TGTGCCAGCAGCTTGGTTGGCCTCAGAGACCCACGGGGCAATCAGCCCCAGCATTTT
>NA|NA|TRBJ2-6|TRBV5-6
CASSLVASGSAGANVLTF
TGTGCCAGCAGCTTGGTAGCTTCGGGGTCGGCTGGGGCCAACGTCCTGACTTTC
>NA|NA|TRBJ1-3|TRBV2
CASSPGEGNTIYF
TGTGCCAGCAGCCCCGGGGAGGGAAACACCATATATTTT
>TRBD2|NA|TRBJ2-1|TRBV24-1
CATSDLGGSSYNEQFF
TGTGCCACCAGTGATTTGGGCGGGAGTTCCTACAATGAGCAGTTCTTC
>NA|once|TRBJ1-3|TRBV18
CASSPPNWQTGNTIYF
TGTGCCAGCTCACCACCGAATTGGCAGACTGGAAACACCATATATTTT
>NA|NA|TRBJ2-1|TRBV7-2
CASSLQVYNEQFF
TGTGCCAGCAGCTTACAGGTTTACAATGAGCAGTTCTTC
>NA|NA|TRBJ2-2|TRBV30
CAWNTGGELFF
TGTGCCTGGAATACCGGCGGGGAGCTGTTTTTT
>TRBD1|NA|TRBJ1-4|TRBV18
CASSPMGQGLGVGEKLFF
TGTGCCAGCTCACCAATGGGACAGGGGCTTGGCGTCGGTGAAAAACTGTTTTTT
>NA|NA|TRBJ2-1|TRBV7-9
CASSLGSWGAWNEQFF
TGTGCCAGCAGCTTAGGCTCTTGGGGGGCATGGAATGAGCAGTTCTTC
>NA|NA|TRBJ2-1|TRBV4-2
CASSQDRRGGHNEQFF
TGTGCCAGCAGCCAAGATAGGAGAGGGGGGCACAATGAGCAGTTCTTC
>NA|NA|TRBJ1-6|TRBV3-1/TRBV3-2
CASSQDRGAGSPLHF
TGTGCCAGCAGCCAAGACCGAGGGGCTGGTTCACCCCTCCACTTT
>NA|NA|TRBJ1-2|TRBV7-9
CASSPLASNSYGYTF
TGTGCCAGCAGCCCACTGGCCAGTAATTCCTATGGCTACACCTTC
>NA|NA|TRBJ2-3|TRBV7-8
CASIGTASDTQYF
TGTGCCAGCATAGGGACTGCCTCAGATACGCAGTATTTT
>TRBD1|NA|TRBJ1-5|TRBV27
CASSLTRTGGNQPQHF
TGTGCCAGCAGTTTAACCCGGACAGGGGGCAATCAGCCCCAGCATTTT
>TRBD1|NA|TRBJ1-2|TRBV2
CASSPEQGNYGYTF
TGTGCCAGCTCTCCGGAACAGGGGAACTATGGCTACACCTTC
>NA|NA|TRBJ2-5|TRBV18
CASSTPRTQLTETQYF
TGTGCCAGCTCAACCCCCCGGACACAGCTTACCGAGACCCAGTACTTC
>TRBD1|NA|TRBJ2-5|TRBV3-1/TRBV3-2
CASSQVQVQGAIQETQYF
TGTGCCAGCAGCCAAGTTCAGGTACAGGGGGCCATTCAAGAGACCCAGTACTTC
>TRBD1|NA|TRBJ2-7|TRBV19
CASSPRQGKNEQYF
TGTGCCAGTAGTCCCCGACAGGGGAAGAACGAGCAGTACTTC
>NA|NA|TRBJ1-1|TRBV6-6
CASSYPPAGLNTEAFF
TGTGCCAGCAGTTACCCCCCGGCAGGGCTGAACACTGAAGCTTTCTTT
>TRBD2|NA|TRBJ2-7|TRBV9
CASSVGLAGGRGGEQYF
TGTGCCAGCAGCGTAGGACTAGCGGGGGGGCGCGGCGGCGAGCAGTACTTC
>NA|NA|TRBJ2-7|TRBV9
CASSEGPTYEQYF
TGTGCCAGCAGCGAAGGACCGACCTACGAGCAGTACTTC
>TRBD1|NA|TRBJ1-4|TRBV9
CASSGDRVYGEKLFF
TGTGCCAGCAGCGGTGACAGGGTATACGGTGAAAAACTGTTTTTT
>NA|NA|TRBJ1-5|TRBV15
CATSQATGGQPQHF
TGTGCCACCAGCCAGGCGACAGGCGGGCAGCCCCAGCATTTT
>NA|NA|TRBJ1-1|TRBV6-5
CASSWGPRGGPEAFF
TGTGCCAGCAGTTGGGGACCACGGGGAGGACCTGAAGCTTTCTTT
>TRBD2|NA|TRBJ2-2|TRBV9
CASSFSGGARTGELFF
TGTGCCAGCAGCTTTAGCGGGGGGGCCCGTACCGGGGAGCTGTTTTTT
>NA|NA|TRBJ2-6|TRBV3-1/TRBV3-2
CASSQRSGVGANVLTF
TGTGCCAGCAGCCAACGCTCAGGGGTCGGGGCCAACGTCCTGACTTTC
>NA|NA|TRBJ2-1|TRBV19
CASSIGGGGSYNEQFF
TGTGCCAGTAGTATTGGGGGGGGCGGCTCCTACAATGAGCAGTTCTTC
>NA|NA|TRBJ1-2|TRBV5-1
CASSQRPGTNYGYTF
TGCGCCAGCAGCCAGAGACCAGGGACCAACTATGGCTACACCTTC
>NA|once|TRBJ2-1|TRBV6-6
CASSQSRGTRTYNEQFF
TGTGCCAGCAGTCAATCAAGGGGGACAAGAACCTACAATGAGCAGTTCTTC
>TRBD2|NA|TRBJ2-1|TRBV24-1
CATRLAGGNEQFF
TGTGCCACCCGACTAGCGGGAGGCAATGAGCAGTTCTTC
>NA|NA|TRBJ2-5|TRBV2
CASMSRRTQETQYF
TGTGCCAGCATGTCCAGGCGGACCCAAGAGACCCAGTACTTC
>NA|NA|TRBJ1-1|TRBV7-3
CASSWGEVTEAFF
TGTGCCAGCAGCTGGGGGGAAGTCACTGAAGCTTTCTTT
>NA|NA|TRBJ1-1|TRBV12-5
CASGLRAGNTEAFF
TGTGCTAGTGGTTTGAGGGCAGGAAACACTGAAGCTTTCTTT
>NA|NA|TRBJ2-7|TRBV3-1/TRBV3-2
CASSQESGDEYF
TGTGCCAGCAGCCAAGAGTCGGGGGACGAGTACTTC
>NA|NA|TRBJ2-1|TRBV6-5
CASSLFFGNNEQFF
TGTGCCAGCAGCCTATTTTTCGGGAACAATGAGCAGTTCTTC